The T cell receptor beta chain under discussion was sequenced for a study of blood T cell repertoires in COVID-19. The wider study: There were acute and convalescent COVID-19 samples, and they came from the United States, Italy and Spain.

This clone showed up just once. Original processing notes: Researchers report that nucleated cell counts were estimated from reference gene primer amplification. Sequenced by immunoSEQ multiplex PCR; TCRdb stores in-frame clones only, minus some. Clone size and V and J calls were adopted from that table, with D and trimming inferred from the DNA. Of about 69,000 clones detected, more than 70% appear once; the ten largest clones hold around 47%. Germline-derived CDR1 and CDR2 are MNHEY and SVGAGI. Trimming shortened V by 5 bases and J by 3 bases, and 10 bases separated the two germline ends. The CDR3 consists of 13 residues.

Sequencing was carried out using peripheral blood. The TCR was taken from a human donor in a cohort sampled during active COVID-19. The chain uses TRBV6-5 and TRBJ1-1, with D unresolved. The CDR3 loop is CASSRREDTEAFF. The DNA of the CDR3 is TGTGCCAGCAGTCGGCGTGAGGACACTGAAGCTTTCTTT.